Listed below are T cell receptor beta chains from one sample, sequenced in a study of blood T cell repertoires in COVID-19. The data were produced by immunoSEQ multiplex PCR, yet TCRdb's version contains in-frame clones alone and is incomplete. The data hold some 130,000 clones, with around 89% observed a single time. What was sequenced was peripheral blood. All receptors come from a man in his 60s with COVID-19, enrolled during active disease. The CDR3 runs from the conserved cysteine through the conserved F or W. The order of the fields is V gene, clone size, D gene, J gene, CDR3 DNA, CDR3 protein. A D gene is named only where the DNA matches it firmly. Clone size is stated in some rows and not others, as once, few, many or a class when expanded.

v_gene: TRBV5-3; abundance: NA; d_gene: TRBD1; j_gene: TRBJ1-4; CDR3nt: TGTGCCAGAAGAGCGGGACAGGGCTCAACTAATGAAAAACTGTTTTTT; CDR3aa: CARRAGQGSTNEKLFF
v_gene: TRBV11-2; abundance: NA; d_gene: NA; j_gene: TRBJ1-6; CDR3nt: TGTGCCAGCAGCTTAGGTCTCGGAGAGTTTTCACCCCTCCACTTT; CDR3aa: CASSLGLGEFSPLHF
v_gene: TRBV7-3; abundance: NA; d_gene: NA; j_gene: TRBJ2-1; CDR3nt: TGTGCCAGCAGCTTTGGGGGCCTCGAAGGGAATGAGCAGTTCTTC; CDR3aa: CASSFGGLEGNEQFF
v_gene: TRBV4-2; abundance: NA; d_gene: TRBD2; j_gene: TRBJ2-7; CDR3nt: TGTGCCAGCAGCCGAGAGCGGGGGGGCACCTACGAGCAGTACTTC; CDR3aa: CASSRERGGTYEQYF
v_gene: TRBV4-2; abundance: NA; d_gene: NA; j_gene: TRBJ1-1; CDR3nt: TGTGCCAGCAGCCTCCCCTGGGGGCCAGGAAAACGGGACACTGAAGCTTTCTTT; CDR3aa: CASSLPWGPGKRDTEAFF
v_gene: TRBV30; abundance: NA; d_gene: NA; j_gene: TRBJ2-3; CDR3nt: TGTGCCTGGAGTCCACAGGGTGATACGCAGTATTTT; CDR3aa: CAWSPQGDTQYF
v_gene: TRBV2; abundance: NA; d_gene: NA; j_gene: TRBJ1-2; CDR3nt: TGTGCCAGCAGTAGCACAGGTAACTATGGCTACACCTTC; CDR3aa: CASSSTGNYGYTF
v_gene: TRBV29-1; abundance: NA; d_gene: NA; j_gene: TRBJ2-7; CDR3nt: TGCAGCGTTGGACAGGGAGGTGCCTACGAGCAGTACTTC; CDR3aa: CSVGQGGAYEQYF
v_gene: TRBV5-4; abundance: NA; d_gene: TRBD2; j_gene: TRBJ2-3; CDR3nt: TGTGCCAGCAGCCCCGGTGGAGCGGGGGGCACTACTAGCACAGATACGCAGTATTTT; CDR3aa: CASSPGGAGGTTSTDTQYF
v_gene: TRBV7-9; abundance: NA; d_gene: NA; j_gene: TRBJ2-5; CDR3nt: TGTGCCAGCAGCTTAGGGACAAAAGAGACCCAGTACTTC; CDR3aa: CASSLGTKETQYF
v_gene: TRBV6-5; abundance: NA; d_gene: TRBD1; j_gene: TRBJ1-2; CDR3nt: TGTGCCAGCACTAATCGACAGGGCAGTAACTATGGCTACACCTTC; CDR3aa: CASTNRQGSNYGYTF
v_gene: TRBV5-1; abundance: NA; d_gene: NA; j_gene: TRBJ1-4; CDR3nt: TGCGCCAGCAGCTTCAAAGCCATACAGGGCCCCGAAGAAAAACTGTTTTTT; CDR3aa: CASSFKAIQGPEEKLFF
v_gene: TRBV18; abundance: few; d_gene: TRBD1; j_gene: TRBJ1-1; CDR3nt: TGTGCCAGCTCACAACTACAGGGGGACACTGAAGCTTTCTTT; CDR3aa: CASSQLQGDTEAFF
v_gene: TRBV28; abundance: NA; d_gene: TRBD1; j_gene: TRBJ1-2; CDR3nt: TGTGCCAGCAGCCTGGACAGGGGCGGCTACACCTTC; CDR3aa: CASSLDRGGYTF
v_gene: TRBV28; abundance: NA; d_gene: NA; j_gene: TRBJ1-1; CDR3nt: TGTGCCAGCAGTTTCCCCCGGACAGCGAAGAACACTGAAGCTTTCTTT; CDR3aa: CASSFPRTAKNTEAFF
v_gene: TRBV5-1; abundance: few; d_gene: NA; j_gene: TRBJ2-7; CDR3nt: TGCGCCAGCAGCCCGCCCCGGACACACGAGCAGTACTTC; CDR3aa: CASSPPRTHEQYF
v_gene: TRBV28; abundance: NA; d_gene: NA; j_gene: TRBJ1-5; CDR3nt: TGTGCCCACGGCGGCTACGGTAGCAATCAGCCCCAGCATTTT; CDR3aa: CAHGGYGSNQPQHF
v_gene: TRBV6-5; abundance: NA; d_gene: TRBD1; j_gene: TRBJ2-1; CDR3nt: TGTGCCAGCAGTTATTTCTCCGGGACAGAAAACAATGAGCAGTTCTTC; CDR3aa: CASSYFSGTENNEQFF
v_gene: TRBV11-2; abundance: NA; d_gene: NA; j_gene: TRBJ2-5; CDR3nt: TGTGCCAGCAGCTTAGACCACGGGACATTCGAGACCCAGTACTTC; CDR3aa: CASSLDHGTFETQYF
v_gene: TRBV5-4; abundance: NA; d_gene: TRBD1; j_gene: TRBJ1-3; CDR3nt: TGTGCCAGCAGCTACGGGACAGGGGGTCGAACCATATATTTT; CDR3aa: CASSYGTGGRTIYF
v_gene: TRBV7-2; abundance: NA; d_gene: TRBD1; j_gene: TRBJ2-5; CDR3nt: TGTGCCAGCAGCCTCGGACAGGGATTTGAGACCCAGTACTTC; CDR3aa: CASSLGQGFETQYF
v_gene: TRBV6-6; abundance: once; d_gene: NA; j_gene: TRBJ2-7; CDR3nt: TGTGCCAGCAGCCGGTCCTACGAGCAGTACTTC; CDR3aa: CASSRSYEQYF
v_gene: TRBV5-1; abundance: NA; d_gene: TRBD2; j_gene: TRBJ2-3; CDR3nt: TGCGCCAGCACAAGACTAGCGGGGACTAGCACAGATACGCAGTATTTT; CDR3aa: CASTRLAGTSTDTQYF
v_gene: TRBV28; abundance: NA; d_gene: NA; j_gene: TRBJ1-2; CDR3nt: TGTGCCAGCAGCGGGACTGCTTATTATGGCTACACCTTC; CDR3aa: CASSGTAYYGYTF
v_gene: TRBV5-1; abundance: NA; d_gene: NA; j_gene: TRBJ1-6; CDR3nt: TGCGCCAGCAGCTTGCGATACGCCCCGGATTCACCCCTCCACTTT; CDR3aa: CASSLRYAPDSPLHF
v_gene: TRBV28; abundance: NA; d_gene: NA; j_gene: TRBJ1-1; CDR3nt: TGTGCCAGCACCTCAGGGGAGACTGAAGCTTTCTTT; CDR3aa: CASTSGETEAFF
v_gene: TRBV15; abundance: NA; d_gene: TRBD1; j_gene: TRBJ1-4; CDR3nt: TGTGCCACCAGCAGATCTCCCGGGACAGATAATGAAAAACTGTTTTTT; CDR3aa: CATSRSPGTDNEKLFF
v_gene: TRBV5-1; abundance: NA; d_gene: NA; j_gene: TRBJ1-1; CDR3nt: TGCGCCAGCAAAGTCTCAGTAAACACTGAAGCTTTCTTT; CDR3aa: CASKVSVNTEAFF
v_gene: TRBV5-1; abundance: NA; d_gene: NA; j_gene: TRBJ2-6; CDR3nt: TGCGCCAGCAGCCTCGGGGGAACCGGGGCCAACGTCCTGACTTTC; CDR3aa: CASSLGGTGANVLTF
v_gene: TRBV2; abundance: NA; d_gene: NA; j_gene: TRBJ2-1; CDR3nt: TGTGCCAGCAGTGATGGCAGGGAAAACAATGAGCAGTTCTTC; CDR3aa: CASSDGRENNEQFF
v_gene: TRBV5-5; abundance: NA; d_gene: TRBD2; j_gene: TRBJ2-2; CDR3nt: TGTGCCAGCAGTGTGACTAGCGGACTCAACACCGGGGAGCTGTTTTTT; CDR3aa: CASSVTSGLNTGELFF
v_gene: TRBV27; abundance: NA; d_gene: NA; j_gene: TRBJ2-7; CDR3nt: TGTGCCAGCAGTTTATCCGGGACAAAAAACTACGAGCAGTACTTC; CDR3aa: CASSLSGTKNYEQYF
v_gene: TRBV3-1/TRBV3-2; abundance: NA; d_gene: TRBD2; j_gene: TRBJ2-7; CDR3nt: TGTGCCAGCAGCCGCGGGACTAGCGGGGGCCTACCCTACGAGCAGTACTTC; CDR3aa: CASSRGTSGGLPYEQYF
v_gene: TRBV28; abundance: NA; d_gene: TRBD1; j_gene: TRBJ1-4; CDR3nt: TGTGCCAGCAGTTCGGGGACAGCTAATGAAAAACTGTTTTTT; CDR3aa: CASSSGTANEKLFF
v_gene: TRBV20-1; abundance: NA; d_gene: NA; j_gene: TRBJ2-7; CDR3nt: TGCAGTGCTACAAGGGGAAGCGAGCAGTACTTC; CDR3aa: CSATRGSEQYF
v_gene: TRBV3-1/TRBV3-2; abundance: few; d_gene: TRBD2; j_gene: TRBJ2-7; CDR3nt: TGTGCCAGCAGCGGTTTGAGCGGGAGATTATACGAGCAGTACTTC; CDR3aa: CASSGLSGRLYEQYF
v_gene: TRBV5-6; abundance: NA; d_gene: TRBD1; j_gene: TRBJ2-3; CDR3nt: TGTGCCAGCAGCTTTCCGGGACAGGGGATAGATACGCAGTATTTT; CDR3aa: CASSFPGQGIDTQYF
v_gene: TRBV6-5; abundance: NA; d_gene: NA; j_gene: TRBJ2-7; CDR3nt: TGTGCCAGCAAGTGGGGGACTCTCTACGAGCAGTACTTC; CDR3aa: CASKWGTLYEQYF
v_gene: TRBV11-3; abundance: few; d_gene: NA; j_gene: TRBJ1-1; CDR3nt: TGTGCCAGCAGCGGGGGGACGCGCGGAACTGAAGCTTTCTTT; CDR3aa: CASSGGTRGTEAFF
v_gene: TRBV5-1; abundance: NA; d_gene: TRBD1; j_gene: TRBJ1-1; CDR3nt: TGCGCCAGCAGCGTGGGACAGGGAAGGGCTTTCTTT; CDR3aa: CASSVGQGRAFF
v_gene: TRBV6-2/TRBV6-3; abundance: NA; d_gene: TRBD1; j_gene: TRBJ2-3; CDR3nt: TGTGCCAGCAGTTACTACGGACAGGGCACAGATACGCAGTATTTT; CDR3aa: CASSYYGQGTDTQYF
v_gene: TRBV6-5; abundance: NA; d_gene: TRBD1; j_gene: TRBJ1-4; CDR3nt: TGTGCCAGCAGTTACCCCAGACAGGGGACTAATGAAAAACTGTTTTTT; CDR3aa: CASSYPRQGTNEKLFF
v_gene: TRBV19; abundance: NA; d_gene: TRBD2; j_gene: TRBJ2-6; CDR3nt: TGTGCCAGTAGCTTACGGGACTACTCTGGGGCCAACGTCCTGACTTTC; CDR3aa: CASSLRDYSGANVLTF
v_gene: TRBV6-5; abundance: NA; d_gene: TRBD1; j_gene: TRBJ1-5; CDR3nt: TGTGCCAGCAAAGAGACAGGGGTGAATCAGCCCCAGCATTTT; CDR3aa: CASKETGVNQPQHF
v_gene: TRBV3-1/TRBV3-2; abundance: NA; d_gene: TRBD1; j_gene: TRBJ1-2; CDR3nt: TGTGCCAGCAGCCAAGGGCAACAGGGGGCTTATGGCTACACCTTC; CDR3aa: CASSQGQQGAYGYTF